This is a list of T cell receptor beta chains from one sample in a study of B cell selection in AIRE deficiency. Sequencing was performed with immunoSEQ multiplex PCR; in TCRdb, only in-frame clones are kept and a portion is missing. The table lists under 30,000 clones, around 95% of them singletons. Specimen: CD4+CD127+ conventional T cells sorted from PBMCs. These receptors were collected from a human donor in good health. Each CDR3 is given without its conserved first and last residue. D genes are given only for firm matches.

v_call	j_call	d_call	cdr3_aa
TRBV7-3	TRBJ1-5	TRBD1	ASSLLSRQGRQPQH
TRBV5-6	TRBJ1-2	.	ASSQALANYGYT
TRBV28	TRBJ2-7	.	ASSLLRGEQY
TRBV5-6	TRBJ1-6	TRBD1	ASSSEMTGKRNSPLH
TRBV7-9	TRBJ1-4	TRBD1	ASSSTGGGEKLF
TRBV10-3	TRBJ2-7	TRBD2	AISESGGYEQY
TRBV4-1	TRBJ2-1	.	ASSHHGLFSSYNEQF
TRBV5-6	TRBJ1-6	.	ASSLERSNSPLH
TRBV7-9	TRBJ1-2	.	ASSPPGYGYT
TRBV9	TRBJ2-7	.	ASSVGTASFYEQY
TRBV5-1	TRBJ2-5	.	ASSLRTRPEETQY
TRBV19	TRBJ2-2	.	ATTKLFETGELF
TRBV4-1	TRBJ1-5	.	ASSQERHQPQH
TRBV19	TRBJ2-7	.	ASSIRGGEQY
TRBV4-2	TRBJ1-4	.	ASSQAGDNEKLF
TRBV5-1	TRBJ2-3	.	ASSLATLETDTQY
TRBV9	TRBJ2-1	TRBD2	ASSVNSGSNNEQF
TRBV5-6	TRBJ1-4	TRBD1	ASSSTGVPNEKLF
TRBV4-2	TRBJ2-2	.	ASSLVGRDHTGELF
TRBV2	TRBJ2-7	TRBD2	ASRTGTSGWIEQY
TRBV19	TRBJ1-2	TRBD1	ASSIRGQTYGYT
TRBV5-4	TRBJ2-6	.	ASSLVVPGANVLT
TRBV4-3	TRBJ1-2	.	AADSYYT
TRBV11-1	TRBJ2-3	.	ASSIYTDTQY
TRBV25-1	TRBJ2-5	TRBD2	ASSDRLAGGETQY
TRBV11-2	TRBJ1-1	.	ATGSKMLNTEAF
TRBV10-1	TRBJ2-1	.	ASSESPRSYNEQF
TRBV9	TRBJ2-7	.	ASSVGSTGTLPYEQY
TRBV6-1	TRBJ2-7	.	ASSEAPSWGRHEQY
TRBV10-3	TRBJ1-2	.	AIPGHVYGYT
TRBV7-9	TRBJ2-7	.	ASSQTDRYEQY
TRBV2	TRBJ2-1	.	ASSEDSHLSNEQF
TRBV6-5	TRBJ1-2	.	ASSYSGLDGYT
TRBV28	TRBJ1-5	.	ASSPLTGPRSNQPQH
TRBV27	TRBJ2-1	.	ASSYRGELNEQF
TRBV5-1	TRBJ1-2	.	ASSLAGVNYGYT
TRBV7-7	TRBJ2-3	TRBD2	ASSLGLAGTDTQY
TRBV5-1	TRBJ2-3	.	ASSLPRNTDTQY
TRBV6-1	TRBJ2-1	.	ASSEAPVRPYNEQF
TRBV5-5	TRBJ1-5	TRBD1	ASSLRDRTTNSNQPQH
TRBV30	TRBJ2-5	TRBD2	AWSVQGGRGETQY
TRBV5-5	TRBJ2-2	.	ASSLDRVGELF
TRBV11-2	TRBJ2-7	TRBD1	ASSLDRGAPYEQY
TRBV11-2	TRBJ1-1	.	ASSLVTGTEAF
TRBV7-8	TRBJ1-5	.	ASSLIWGDGISNQPQH
TRBV2	TRBJ1-1	.	ASNSLGATTEAF
TRBV11-2	TRBJ1-5	.	ASSLSYRDQPQH
TRBV14	TRBJ1-1	TRBD1	ASSPMTGPTEAF
TRBV6-5	TRBJ1-1	TRBD1	ASRPGQGNTEAF
TRBV7-9	TRBJ2-4	.	ASKTIKGDKNIQY
TRBV5-1	TRBJ1-1	.	ASSLGTGLTEAF
TRBV11-2	TRBJ1-1	TRBD1	ASSLGTGGRDTEAF
TRBV11-2	TRBJ2-7	TRBD2	ASSPLGLARDGEQY
TRBV18	TRBJ2-7	.	ASSPGTTNYEQY
TRBV19	TRBJ2-7	TRBD2	ASSAGGEAYEQY